The 17 T cell receptor beta chains listed next were all sequenced from one sample in a study of PD-1 blockade in classical Hodgkin lymphoma (dated by TCRdb to about 2020). The sample's time point label, decoded: cycle 1 day 1 (C1D1), immediately before nivolumab initiation. Every trial patient had relapsed following autologous stem cell transplantation, and prior brentuximab vedotin exposure was what differed among cohorts A, B and C. Using a Miltenyi CD4+ T cell isolation kit, CD4+ T cells were purified from thawed PBMCs through magnetic negative selection. The receptor library was made with the immunoSEQ multiplex PCR assay. TCRdb carries this immuneACCESS record with in-frame sequences only. Its versions omit some clonotypes, under half of them owing to an unresolved V gene in the studies checked, with the rest unexplained. The sample contains approximately 9,500 clones, 74% of them found a single time. Less than 5% of the sample is held by the ten biggest clonotypes.

This specimen consisted of CD4+ T cells from blood, obtained at baseline. All receptors derive from a human donor with classical Hodgkin lymphoma.

The chain carries TRBV6-5 and TRBJ2-2; D remains unclear. V lost 5 bases and J lost 5, with 12 bases in between. The germline gives CDR1 MNHEY, CDR2 SVGAGI. CDR3 length: 14 amino acids. The CDR3 region is CASSLNDQTGELFF. CDR3 coding DNA: TGTGCCAGCAGTCTCAACGACCAAACCGGGGAGCTGTTTTTT.

The V call is TRBV28, the J call TRBJ2-7; D is possibly TRBD1 (6 bases). V was trimmed by 5 bases and J by 0 bases, leaving 17 bases between them. This CDR3 contains 16 residues. Germline lookup yields CDR1 MDHEN and CDR2 SYDVKM. CDR3 sequence reads: CASSPIDRQSSYEQYF. CDR3 coding DNA: TGTGCCAGCAGTCCAATCGACAGGCAGAGCTCCTACGAGCAGTACTTC.

This clone was seen more than once but under ten times. The genes are TRBV7-8 and TRBJ2-7; D not certain. CDR1 and CDR2 from the germline V gene are SGHVS and FQNEAQ. V was cut by 1 base and J by 4 bases, with 8 bases left in between. This CDR3 spans 13 amino acids. The CDR3 loop is CASSLGIGYEQYF. CDR3 DNA: TGTGCCAGCAGCTTAGGGATTGGGTACGAGCAGTACTTC.

The chain carries TRBV28 and TRBJ1-1; D may be TRBD1 (6 bases). The length of the CDR3 is 13 residues. Deletions cut 6 bases from V and 1 base from J, with 9 bases between. Germline V gene data show CDR1 as MDHEN and CDR2 as SYDVKM. The CDR3 loop reads CASRKTGNTEAFF. The CDR3 DNA sequence: TGTGCCAGCAGGAAGACAGGGAACACTGAAGCTTTCTTT. Looking up the rest from reference TRBV28 and TRBJ1-1 gives the full variable domain: DVKVTQSSRYLVKRTGEKVFLECVQDMDHENMFWYRQDPGLGLRLIYFSYDVKMKEKGDIPEGYSVSREKKERFSLILESASTNQTSMYLCASRKTGNTEAFFGQGTRLTVV.

The chain carries TRBV7-9 and TRBJ1-5; D is uncertain. Trimming removed 5 bases at V and 4 bases at J, with 9 bases between. CDR1 SEHNR and CDR2 FQNEAQ come from the germline V gene (reference sequence). The CDR3 covers 13 residues. The chain's CDR3 is CASSALPNQPQHF. The CDR3 DNA sequence: TGTGCCAGCAGCGCGCTACCGAATCAGCCCCAGCATTTT. Complete variable domain (other parts from reference TRBV7-9 and TRBJ1-5): DTGVSQNPRHKITKRGQNVTFRCDPISEHNRLYWYRQTLGQGPEFLTYFQNEAQLEKSRLLSDRFSAERPKGSFSTLEIQRTEQGDSAMYLCASSALPNQPQHFGDGTRLSIL.

This clone was counted a single time. This chain joins TRBV6-1 and TRBJ1-2; D call uncertain. Trimming stripped 2 bases from V and 7 bases from J, with 14 bases between. The CDR3 covers 14 residues. Germline-derived CDR1 and CDR2 are MNHNS and SASEGT. This CDR3 is CASSEKLASPGYTF. The CDR3 nucleotides are TGTGCCAGCAGTGAAAAATTGGCCTCCCCTGGCTACACCTTC.

The V and J genes are TRBV15 and TRBJ2-7; D ambiguous. This CDR3 has 13 residues. Trimming left V 0 bases short and J 5 bases short, with 8 bases between. Germline-derived CDR1 and CDR2 are LNHNV and YYDKDF (reference sequence). The CDR3 loop reads CATSRDLMDEQYF. The DNA of the CDR3 is TGTGCCACCAGCAGAGATTTAATGGACGAGCAGTACTTC. The complete variable domain, with remaining parts taken from reference TRBV15 and TRBJ2-7, reads DAMVIQNPRYQVTQFGKPVTLSCSQTLNHNVMYWYQQKSSQAPKLLFHYYDKDFNNEADTPDNFQSRRPNTSFCFLDIRSPGLGDTAMYLCATSRDLMDEQYFGPGTRLTVT.

The CDR3 sequence is CASSGTGGARNIQYF. For the CDR3, the DNA is TGTGCCAGCAGTGGGACAGGGGGCGCGAGGAACATTCAGTACTTC. V usage is TRBV2 and J usage is TRBJ2-4, with 11 bases lining up with TRBD1. Trimming removed 4 bases from V and 7 bases from J; junction bases left unmatched: 6. CDR1 is SNHLY, CDR2 FYNNEI, per germline. The CDR3 has 15 residues.

The chain links TRBV18 to TRBJ2-5; maybe TRBD2 (5 bases). The CDR3 totals 14 residues. Germline V gene sequence: CDR1 KGHSH, CDR2 LQKENI. Trimming cost V 3 bases and J 1 base, with 9 bases left between them. DNA of the CDR3: TGTGCCAGCTCACCGACGGGAACCCAAGAGACCCAGTACTTC. It codes for CASSPTGTQETQYF.

The J gene is TRBJ2-7, the V gene TRBV27; TRBD1 matches 10 bases. This CDR3 has 15 amino acids. V was clipped by 5 bases and J by 5 bases; unmatched bases: 9. CDR1 is MNHEY and CDR2 is SMNVEV in the germline V gene (reference sequence). The CDR3 DNA sequence: TGTGCCAGCAGTCCGATGGGACAGGGGATCAACGAGCAGTACTTC. This gives the protein CASSPMGQGINEQYF.

The CDR3 protein is CASSLDGYASGNPNNEQFF. CDR3 coding DNA: TGTGCCAGCAGCTTAGATGGGTACGCTAGCGGGAACCCAAACAATGAGCAGTTCTTC. The genes are TRBV11-3 and TRBJ2-1; 9 bases are a match to TRBD2. The CDR3 consists of 19 residues. Germline loops: CDR1 SGHNT, CDR2 YENEEA. Trimming cost V 0 bases and J 5 bases; bases outside gene matches: 14.

The rearrangement uses TRBV5-1 and TRBJ1-2; D unclear. CDR3 length: 14 residues. Germline values: CDR1 SGHRS, CDR2 YFSETQ. V shed 0 bases and J shed 4 bases, with 10 bases lying between them. The CDR3 reads CASSLGANSYGYTF. Written as DNA, the CDR3 is TGCGCCAGCAGCTTGGGAGCCAACTCCTATGGCTACACCTTC.

The chain couples TRBV29-1 to TRBJ2-7, with 8 nucleotides matching TRBD1. Germline-derived CDR1 and CDR2 are SQVTM and ANQGSEA. V lost 4 bases to trimming and J lost 2 bases; unmatched junction nucleotides: 10. The CDR3 totals 15 residues. CDR3 in amino acids: CSVVSDRVPTYEQYF. The CDR3 DNA sequence: TGCAGCGTTGTTTCGGACAGGGTGCCAACCTACGAGCAGTACTTC.

The chain combines TRBV7-7 with TRBJ2-7; no clear D gene. Germline-derived CDR1 and CDR2 are SSHAT and FNYEAQ (reference sequence). Deletions cut 5 bases from V and 4 bases from J, with 12 bases between. The CDR3 has 13 residues. Here the CDR3 reads CASSLQQNYEQYF. Here the CDR3 DNA reads TGTGCCAGCAGCCTACAGCAGAATTACGAGCAGTACTTC.

The rearrangement links TRBV18 to TRBJ1-5, with 7 bases that match TRBD1. The CDR3 is 13 amino acids. J was trimmed by 6 bases and V by 4 bases; bases with no gene match: 3. Germline CDR1 reads KGHSH; CDR2 reads LQKENI. The CDR3 region is CASSLPGGQPQHF. As DNA, the CDR3 is TGTGCCAGCTCACTACCAGGGGGTCAGCCCCAGCATTTT. Based on the CDR3 plus reference TRBV18 and TRBJ1-5, the full variable domain is NAGVMQNPRHLVRRRGQEARLRCSPMKGHSHVYWYRQLPEEGLKFMVYLQKENIIDESGMPKERFSAEFPKEGPSILRIQQVVRGDSAAYFCASSLPGGQPQHFGDGTRLSIL.

The chain uses TRBV2 and TRBJ2-7; D gene unclear. V shed 1 base and J shed 6 bases, with 4 bases lying between them. The CDR3 covers 11 residues. Germline V gene data show CDR1 as SNHLY and CDR2 as FYNNEI. CDR3 sequence reads: CASSEVAEQYF. Written as DNA, the CDR3 is TGTGCCAGCAGTGAAGTGGCCGAGCAGTACTTC. Together with reference TRBV2 and TRBJ2-7, the CDR3 gives the full variable domain: EPEVTQTPSHQVTQMGQEVILRCVPISNHLYFYWYRQILGQKVEFLVSFYNNEISEKSEIFDDQFSVERPDGSNFTLKIRSTKLEDSAMYFCASSEVAEQYFGPGTRLTVT.

This clone was observed a few times. The chain combines TRBV6-7 with TRBJ2-7, with 8 bases lining up with TRBD2. TRBV6-7 belongs to the ORF category, with a function that is uncertain. With V trimmed by 8 bases and J by 4 bases, 13 bases remained unmatched. The CDR3 runs to 15 residues. The CDR3 region has the DNA TGTGCCAGCCCCCCAGGGACCCGCGGGGGGTACGAGCAGTACTTC. It encodes CASPPGTRGGYEQYF.